The rows below give T cell receptor beta chains drawn from one sample of a study of PD-L1 blockade in urothelial cancer. This table comes from immunoSEQ multiplex PCR, and its TCRdb copy is limited to in-frame clones, with some not included. The data show more than 45,000 clones, 80% to 90% seen once. Sequencing used PBMCs, obtained around atezolizumab (anti-PD-L1) treatment. The receptors were sampled from a man aged 70-80 years with urothelial cancer. Each CDR3 is given with its conserved first and last residue. D genes are given only for firm matches. The size of a clone is reported for some rows only, either as once, few or many, or as a class for expanded clones.

TRBV9	NA	TRBJ1-4	TRBD1	CASSVGAGGRPPLSEKLFF	TGTGCCAGCAGCGTAGGGGCAGGGGGAAGGCCCCCGTTGTCCGAAAAACTGTTTTTT
TRBV30	NA	TRBJ1-4	NA	CAWRTSLPGQGLEKLFF	TGTGCCTGGAGAACCTCCCTCCCCGGCCAGGGGCTTGAAAAACTGTTTTTT
TRBV11-2	NA	TRBJ2-7	TRBD2	CASSSGLPFGGQYF	TGTGCCAGCAGCTCGGGACTACCCTTTGGTGGGCAGTACTTC
TRBV30	NA	TRBJ2-4	NA	CAWTVRGLAKNIQYF	TGTGCCTGGACCGTACGGGGTCTAGCCAAAAACATTCAGTACTTC
TRBV5-1	NA	TRBJ2-3	NA	CASSSQNTQYF	TGCGCCAGCAGCTCCCAGAATACGCAGTATTTT
TRBV6-1	NA	TRBJ1-1	TRBD1	CASSARQGAPTEAFF	TGTGCCAGCAGTGCGAGACAGGGGGCGCCCACTGAAGCTTTCTTT
TRBV27	NA	TRBJ1-2	TRBD1	CASSFTGGSGYTF	TGTGCCAGCAGTTTTACAGGGGGCTCTGGCTACACCTTC
TRBV5-1	NA	TRBJ2-7	TRBD1	CASSLGDSYYEQYF	TGCGCCAGCAGCTTGGGGGACAGCTACTACGAGCAGTACTTC
TRBV19	NA	TRBJ1-1	TRBD1	CASSGTGFDVPFF	TGTGCCAGTAGTGGGACAGGGTTCGACGTTCCTTTCTTT
TRBV2	once	TRBJ2-1	TRBD2	CASRAGTNYNEQFF	TGTGCCAGCAGGGCCGGGACTAACTACAATGAGCAGTTCTTC
TRBV2	NA	TRBJ2-1	NA	CASSGGLNNEQFF	TGTGCCAGCAGTGGCGGTCTCAACAATGAGCAGTTCTTC
TRBV5-1	NA	TRBJ1-5	TRBD1	CASSPQGADQPQHF	TGCGCCAGCAGCCCACAGGGGGCGGATCAGCCCCAGCATTTT
TRBV10-3	NA	TRBJ2-3	TRBD1	CAISEGQGIDTQYF	TGTGCCATCAGTGAAGGACAGGGGATAGATACGCAGTATTTT
TRBV7-9	few	TRBJ1-1	TRBD1	CASSYGTGGDEAFF	TGTGCCAGCAGTTACGGGACAGGGGGTGATGAAGCTTTCTTT
TRBV19	once	TRBJ2-1	TRBD2	CASSREVEQFF	TGTGCCAGTTCGCGGGAGGTTGAGCAGTTCTTC
TRBV30	NA	TRBJ1-4	NA	CAWGGVPLGEKLFF	TGTGCCTGGGGGGGCGTCCCTTTGGGTGAAAAACTGTTTTTT
TRBV6-1	NA	TRBJ2-2	NA	CASSGRTNTGELFF	TGTGCCAGCAGTGGCAGGACGAACACCGGGGAGCTGTTTTTT
TRBV27	once	TRBJ1-2	NA	CASSSRTQAYGYTF	TGTGCCAGCAGTTCCCGGACACAAGCCTATGGCTACACCTTC
TRBV28	few	TRBJ2-7	TRBD1	CASTVPGTAYEQYF	TGTGCCAGCACCGTACCAGGGACAGCCTACGAGCAGTACTTC
TRBV28	NA	TRBJ1-1	NA	CASSLGATEAFF	TGTGCCAGCAGTTTGGGGGCCACTGAAGCTTTCTTT
TRBV18	NA	TRBJ2-7	TRBD2	CASSPGLAGVGSEQYF	TGTGCCAGCTCACCTGGACTAGCGGGAGTAGGGAGCGAGCAGTACTTC
TRBV4-1	NA	TRBJ1-2	NA	CASSQDAVTNYGYTF	TGCGCCAGCAGCCAAGATGCAGTAACTAACTATGGCTACACCTTC
TRBV2	NA	TRBJ2-7	TRBD2	CASSGGDGGTSGRPYEQYF	TGTGCCAGCAGTGGGGGGGACGGTGGGACTAGCGGGAGACCTTACGAGCAGTACTTC
TRBV10-1	NA	TRBJ2-3	TRBD1	CASSENRGWADTQYF	TGCGCCAGCAGTGAGAACAGGGGCTGGGCAGATACGCAGTATTTT
TRBV30	NA	TRBJ1-3	NA	CAWSVREYAGNTIYF	TGTGCCTGGAGTGTACGGGAGTATGCGGGAAACACCATATATTTT
TRBV4-1	NA	TRBJ1-1	TRBD1	CASSQGRDRGPEAFF	TGCGCCAGCAGCCAAGGAAGGGACAGGGGTCCTGAAGCTTTCTTT
TRBV6-6	NA	TRBJ2-1	NA	CASSSSFGGSYNEQFF	TGTGCCAGCAGTTCGTCCTTTGGCGGCTCCTACAATGAGCAGTTCTTC
TRBV28	few	TRBJ2-7	TRBD1	CASSLWDREFEQYF	TGTGCCAGCAGTTTATGGGACAGGGAATTTGAGCAGTACTTC
TRBV11-1	NA	TRBJ2-7	TRBD1	CASSSTGVGQYF	TGTGCCAGCAGTTCGACAGGGGTCGGGCAGTACTTC
TRBV7-3	NA	TRBJ2-1	NA	CASSLSRNEQFF	TGTGCCAGCAGCTTAAGTCGTAATGAGCAGTTCTTC
TRBV28	NA	TRBJ1-4	NA	CASGLKGRVNEKLFF	TGTGCCAGCGGCTTGAAGGGGCGCGTCAATGAAAAACTGTTTTTT
TRBV19	NA	TRBJ2-7	TRBD2	CASSRGLAGTYEQYF	TGTGCCAGTAGCCGTGGGCTAGCGGGTACCTACGAGCAGTACTTC
TRBV9	NA	TRBJ2-1	TRBD2	CASSAALSGGPYNEQFF	TGTGCCAGCAGCGCGGCCCTTAGCGGGGGGCCCTACAATGAGCAGTTCTTC
TRBV14	NA	TRBJ2-3	NA	CASSDQRPSTDTQYF	TGTGCCAGCAGCGACCAGCGGCCTAGCACAGATACGCAGTATTTT
TRBV28	NA	TRBJ2-1	NA	CASSLLIVPPEDNEQFF	TGTGCCAGCAGCCTACTTATAGTCCCCCCCGAAGACAATGAGCAGTTCTTC
TRBV5-1	NA	TRBJ2-1	NA	CASSLDEGNEQFF	TGCGCCAGCAGCTTGGACGAGGGCAATGAGCAGTTCTTC
TRBV28	NA	TRBJ2-7	TRBD2	CASGGGGLGSYEQYF	TGTGCCAGCGGAGGCGGGGGGTTGGGTTCCTACGAGCAGTACTTC
TRBV18	NA	TRBJ1-5	NA	CASSPRGSSNQPQHF	TGTGCCAGCTCACCCAGGGGTTCGAGCAATCAGCCCCAGCATTTT
TRBV5-1	NA	TRBJ2-3	TRBD2	CASSPLPGLAGDTQYF	TGCGCCAGCAGCCCTCTTCCGGGACTAGCGGGAGATACGCAGTATTTT
TRBV30	few	TRBJ1-1	NA	CAWSSREAYPWAFF	TGTGCCTGGAGTTCCAGGGAAGCCTACCCGTGGGCTTTCTTT
TRBV5-4	once	TRBJ2-1	NA	CASSLDRASNEQFF	TGTGCCAGCAGCCTTGACAGAGCCTCCAATGAGCAGTTCTTC
TRBV27	NA	TRBJ1-1	TRBD1	CASSLQGAGSTEAFF	TGTGCCAGCAGTTTACAGGGGGCGGGGAGCACTGAAGCTTTCTTT
TRBV30	NA	TRBJ1-5	NA	CAWSHRSLVGNQPQHF	TGTGCCTGGAGCCACAGGAGTCTGGTTGGCAATCAGCCCCAGCATTTT
TRBV30	once	TRBJ2-7	NA	CAWSASDYEQYF	TGTGCCTGGAGTGCCAGCGACTACGAGCAGTACTTC
TRBV5-1	NA	TRBJ2-5	TRBD1	CASSPQGAQETQYF	TGCGCCAGCAGCCCACAGGGGGCCCAAGAGACCCAGTACTTC
TRBV5-4	NA	TRBJ2-1	NA	CASSFPGLGNNEQFF	TGTGCCAGCAGCTTTCCGGGACTCGGGAACAATGAGCAGTTCTTC
TRBV7-3	NA	TRBJ2-5	TRBD1	CASSFSGQGETQYF	TGTGCCAGCAGCTTCTCCGGACAGGGCGAGACCCAGTACTTC
TRBV28	NA	TRBJ2-3	NA	CASRDTGSSTDTQYF	TGTGCCAGCAGGGACACAGGGTCAAGCACAGATACGCAGTATTTT
TRBV10-3	NA	TRBJ2-5	TRBD2	CAISQTSGGETQYF	TGTGCCATCAGCCAGACTAGCGGTGGGGAGACCCAGTACTTC
TRBV6-6	NA	TRBJ2-1	TRBD2	CATVLAGLNEQFF	TGTGCCACCGTACTAGCGGGCCTCAATGAGCAGTTCTTC
TRBV5-4	NA	TRBJ2-7	TRBD2	CASSLSGRAYEQYF	TGTGCCAGCAGCTTGTCCGGGAGGGCCTACGAGCAGTACTTC
TRBV6-1	NA	TRBJ2-5	NA	CASTSEETQYF	TGTGCCAGCACGAGCGAGGAGACCCAGTACTTC
TRBV5-1	NA	TRBJ2-3	NA	CASSLALRDTQYF	TGCGCCAGCAGCTTGGCCCTGAGAGATACGCAGTATTTT
TRBV5-1	NA	TRBJ2-3	TRBD2	CASSLSQTSGSPDTQYF	TGCGCCAGCAGCTTGTCCCAGACTAGCGGGAGCCCAGATACGCAGTATTTT
TRBV19	NA	TRBJ2-1	NA	CASSMTSGGSYNEQFF	TGTGCCAGTAGTATGACTTCAGGGGGGTCCTACAATGAGCAGTTCTTC
TRBV4-2	NA	TRBJ1-1	TRBD1	CASVVRDSGDTEAFF	TGTGCCAGCGTCGTCCGGGACAGTGGTGACACTGAAGCTTTCTTT